This entry is about one T cell receptor beta chain. These data originate in a study of blood T cell repertoires in COVID-19. Method: immunoSEQ multiplex PCR; TCRdb's copy keeps in-frame clones and lacks some. The sample gives 250,000 or so clones, around 89% of which show up once; less than 3.5% is in the top ten. This CDR3 spans 12 amino acids. Trimming removed 3 bases from V and 7 bases from J, with 7 bases in between. The germline gives CDR1 SGHDN, CDR2 FVKESK. This clonotype originated in a young man with COVID-19, enrolled during active disease. This rearrangement joins TRBV14 to TRBJ1-3; D call uncertain. Sequenced material: peripheral blood. This CDR3 is CASSQRLNTIYF. CDR3 coding DNA: TGTGCCAGCAGCCAGCGACTGAACACCATATATTTT.